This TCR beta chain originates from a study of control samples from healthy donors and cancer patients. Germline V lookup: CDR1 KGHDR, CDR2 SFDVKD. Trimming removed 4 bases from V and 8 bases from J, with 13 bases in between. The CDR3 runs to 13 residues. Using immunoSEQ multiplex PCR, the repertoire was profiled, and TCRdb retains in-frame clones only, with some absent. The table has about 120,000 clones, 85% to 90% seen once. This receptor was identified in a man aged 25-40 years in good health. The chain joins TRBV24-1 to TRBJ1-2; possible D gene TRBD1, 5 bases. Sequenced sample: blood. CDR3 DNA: TGTGCCACCAGTGACGCGCGGAGGGGCGGCTACACCTTC. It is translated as CATSDARRGGYTF.